These 13 T cell receptor beta chains share one sample of origin, sequenced in a study of blood T cell repertoires in COVID-19. Profiling relied on immunoSEQ multiplex PCR, and the TCRdb table lists in-frame clones only, not all of them. The sample yields 90,000 or so clones, 85% to 90% seen once. Sequences were obtained from peripheral blood. These TCRs come from a man in his fifties or sixties with acute or convalescent COVID-19.

This chain links TRBV12-3 or TRBV12-4 with TRBJ2-1; tentative D call: TRBD2 (6 bases). This CDR3 is 12 amino acids long. V was cut by 6 bases and J by 8 bases, with 11 bases left in between. CDR3 amino acids: CASRGTSYEQFF. For the CDR3, the DNA is TGTGCCAGCAGAGGAACTAGCTATGAGCAGTTCTTC.

In DNA form, the CDR3 reads TGTGCCAGCAGTTACCCATCAAGGGGTGGGGAGACCCAGTACTTC. This sequence encodes CASSYPSRGGETQYF. This chain joins TRBV6-5 and TRBJ2-5; a weak D match, TRBD1 (5 bases). The germline V gene encodes CDR1 MNHEY and CDR2 SVGAGI. The CDR3 runs 15 residues. The V end was cut by 2 bases, the J end by 5 bases, with 15 bases between.

This chain uses TRBV9 with TRBJ1-6, with D possibly matching TRBD1 (5 bases). With 3 bases removed from V and 7 bases from J, the gap between germline ends came to 11 bases. The CDR3 contains 14 residues. Germline values: CDR1 SGDLS, CDR2 YYNGEE. CDR3 bases: TGTGCCAGCAGCGCGGGGGAATCGAATTCACCCCTCCACTTT. Translated: CASSAGESNSPLHF.

This chain connects TRBV7-9 to TRBJ1-3; TRBD1 aligns across 7 bases. V was pared by 5 bases and J by 2 bases, with 9 bases of the junction left unmatched. This CDR3 region has 16 residues. Germline CDR1 is SEHNR and CDR2 is FQNEAQ (reference sequence). The CDR3 region is CASSARGFETGNTIYF. In DNA form, the CDR3 reads TGTGCCAGCAGCGCCAGGGGGTTCGAGACTGGAAACACCATATATTTT.

The genes are TRBV10-3 and TRBJ2-7; 8 positions match TRBD1. With 5 bases clipped from V and 2 bases from J, the junction kept 5 bases outside the gene matches. This CDR3 contains 14 residues. Germline V gives CDR1 ENHRY, CDR2 SYGVKD. CDR3 sequence reads: CAISRTGLTYEQYF. The DNA for the CDR3 is TGTGCCATCAGTCGGACAGGGCTAACCTACGAGCAGTACTTC.

V gene TRBV11-3 combines with J gene TRBJ2-3; D is ambiguous. The CDR3 has 15 amino acids. Germline V lookup: CDR1 SGHNT, CDR2 YENEEA. Trimming removed 1 base from V and 1 base from J, with 9 bases in between. This CDR3 is CASSLGELGTDTQYF. CDR3 bases: TGTGCCAGCAGCTTAGGTGAGCTGGGCACAGATACGCAGTATTTT.

This rearrangement joins TRBV14 to TRBJ2-1, with unresolved D. Trimming stripped 2 bases from V and 2 bases from J, with 13 bases between. CDR1 is SGHDN and CDR2 is FVKESK in the germline V gene. The CDR3 contains 16 residues. The CDR3 sequence is CASSQSLVRPYNEQFF. In DNA form, the CDR3 reads TGTGCCAGCAGCCAATCCCTAGTGAGACCCTACAATGAGCAGTTCTTC.

The genes are TRBV20-1 and TRBJ2-1; possibly TRBD2 for D (6 bases). There are 16 residues in the CDR3. Trimming left V 3 bases short and J 5 bases short, with 20 bases between. The germline V gene has CDR1 DFQATT and CDR2 SNEGSKA (reference sequence). As DNA, the CDR3 is TGCAGTGCTAGTGGCCTGGTTCGCGGGGCAAACAATGAGCAGTTCTTC. It codes for CSASGLVRGANNEQFF.

The chain recombines TRBV21-1 with TRBJ1-4; the table names TRBD1, a call not compared with the DNA. TRBV21-1 is tagged as a pseudogene. There are 16 residues in the CDR3. CDR3 in DNA: TGTGCCAGCAGCTCCTTCCCGGGACAGGGGACTGAAAAACTGTTTTTT. Its protein product is CASSSFPGQGTEKLFF.

This sequence joins TRBV6-4 and TRBJ2-1, with a possible D match to TRBD2 (6 bases). The length of the CDR3 is 17 residues. Germline V CDR1 and CDR2: MRHNA, SNTAGT. The V end lost 5 bases, the J end lost 3 bases, and 20 bases lay between the germline ends. As DNA, the CDR3 is TGTGCCAGCAGTAAGCGCCTTATAGCGGTGGGCTACAATGAGCAGTTCTTC. As protein: CASSKRLIAVGYNEQFF.

This chain uses TRBV18 with TRBJ2-7; the match to TRBD2 covers 7 bases. This CDR3 contains 16 residues. Germline CDR1 reads KGHSH; CDR2 reads LQKENI. V was pared by 3 bases and J by 4 bases, with 12 bases of the junction left unmatched. CDR3 region: CASSPVWTREGYEQYF. CDR3 bases: TGTGCCAGCTCACCTGTTTGGACTAGAGAGGGATACGAGCAGTACTTC.

V and J are TRBV5-1 and TRBJ1-6, with 9 bases identical to TRBD1. V was pared by 4 bases and J by 1 base, with 6 bases of the junction left unmatched. CDR3 length equals 17 residues. Germline V gene data show CDR1 as SGHRS and CDR2 as YFSETQ. CDR3 sequence (DNA): TGCGCCAGCAGCCGGGACAGGGAGAGGTCCTATAATTCACCCCTCCACTTT. Protein: CASSRDRERSYNSPLHF.

This sequence joins TRBV30 and TRBJ2-5, with TRBD2 matching over 10 bases. CDR1 is GTSNPN, CDR2 SVGIG, per germline (reference sequence). The junction had 6 bases not matched to a gene; V was cut back by 1 base and J by 4 bases. This CDR3 is built from 15 residues. The CDR3 reads CAWSAGTSAPETQYF. CDR3 nucleotide sequence: TGTGCCTGGAGTGCGGGGACTAGCGCACCAGAGACCCAGTACTTC.